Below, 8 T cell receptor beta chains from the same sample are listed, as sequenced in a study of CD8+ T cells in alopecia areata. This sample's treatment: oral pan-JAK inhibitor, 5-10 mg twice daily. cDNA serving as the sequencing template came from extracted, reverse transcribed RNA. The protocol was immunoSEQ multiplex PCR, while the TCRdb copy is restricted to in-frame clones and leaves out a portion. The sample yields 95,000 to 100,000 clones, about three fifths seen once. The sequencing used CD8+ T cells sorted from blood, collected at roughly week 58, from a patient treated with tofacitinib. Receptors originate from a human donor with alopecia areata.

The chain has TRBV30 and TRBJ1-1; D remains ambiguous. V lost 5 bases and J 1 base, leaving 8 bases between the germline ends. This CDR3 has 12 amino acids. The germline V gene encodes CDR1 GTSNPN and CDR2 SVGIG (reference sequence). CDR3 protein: CAWWTGNTEAFF. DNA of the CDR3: TGTGCCTGGTGGACGGGGAACACTGAAGCTTTCTTT.

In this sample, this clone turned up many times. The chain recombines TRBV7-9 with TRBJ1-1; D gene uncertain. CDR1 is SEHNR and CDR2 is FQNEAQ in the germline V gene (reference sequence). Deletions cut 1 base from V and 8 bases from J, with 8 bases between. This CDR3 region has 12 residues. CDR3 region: CASSLGTPEAFF. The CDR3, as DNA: TGTGCCAGCAGCTTAGGAACCCCAGAAGCTTTCTTT.

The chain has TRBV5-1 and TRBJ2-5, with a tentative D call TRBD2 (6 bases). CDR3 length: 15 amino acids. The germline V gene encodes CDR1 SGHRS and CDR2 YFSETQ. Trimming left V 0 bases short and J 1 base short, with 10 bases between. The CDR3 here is CASSLDLGGQETQYF. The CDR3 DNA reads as TGCGCCAGCAGCTTGGATTTGGGGGGCCAAGAGACCCAGTACTTC.

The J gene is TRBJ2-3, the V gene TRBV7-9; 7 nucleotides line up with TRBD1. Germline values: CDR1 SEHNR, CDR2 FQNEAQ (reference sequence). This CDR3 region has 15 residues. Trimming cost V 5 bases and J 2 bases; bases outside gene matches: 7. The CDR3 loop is CASSTKDRATDTQYF. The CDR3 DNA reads TGTGCCAGCAGCACCAAAGACAGGGCCACAGATACGCAGTATTTT.

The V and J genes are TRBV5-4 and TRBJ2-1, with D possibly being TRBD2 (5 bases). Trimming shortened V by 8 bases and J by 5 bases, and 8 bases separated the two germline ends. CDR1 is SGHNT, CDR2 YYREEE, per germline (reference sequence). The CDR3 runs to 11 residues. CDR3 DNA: TGTGCCAGTTCGGGGAACAATGAGCAGTTCTTC. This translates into CASSGNNEQFF. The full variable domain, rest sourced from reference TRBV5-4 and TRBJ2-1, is ETGVTQSPTHLIKTRGQQVTLRCSSQSGHNTVSWYQQALGQGPQFIFQYYREEENGRGNFPPRFSGLQFPNYSSELNVNALELDDSALYLCASSGNNEQFFGPGTRLTVL.

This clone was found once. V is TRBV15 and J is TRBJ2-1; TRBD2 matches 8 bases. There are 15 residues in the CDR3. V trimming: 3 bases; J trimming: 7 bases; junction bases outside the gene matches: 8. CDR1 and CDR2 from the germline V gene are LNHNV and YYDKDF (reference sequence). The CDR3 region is CATSRDGSGGNEQFF. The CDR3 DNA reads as TGTGCCACCAGCAGGGATGGTTCGGGGGGGAATGAGCAGTTCTTC. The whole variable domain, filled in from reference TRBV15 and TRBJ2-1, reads DAMVIQNPRYQVTQFGKPVTLSCSQTLNHNVMYWYQQKSSQAPKLLFHYYDKDFNNEADTPDNFQSRRPNTSFCFLDIRSPGLGDTAMYLCATSRDGSGGNEQFFGPGTRLTVL.

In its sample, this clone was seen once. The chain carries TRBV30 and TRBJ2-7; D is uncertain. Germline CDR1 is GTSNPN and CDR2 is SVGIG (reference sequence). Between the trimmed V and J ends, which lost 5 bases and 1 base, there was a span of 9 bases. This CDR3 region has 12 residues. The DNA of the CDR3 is TGTGCCTGGGACGAAGATTCCTACGAGCAGTACTTC. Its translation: CAWDEDSYEQYF.

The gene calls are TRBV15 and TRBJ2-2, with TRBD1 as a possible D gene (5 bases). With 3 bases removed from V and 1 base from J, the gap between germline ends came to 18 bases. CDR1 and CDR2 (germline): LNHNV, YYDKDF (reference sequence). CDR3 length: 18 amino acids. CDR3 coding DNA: TGTGCCACCAGCAGTCCCGACCTGACGACAGTGAACACCGGGGAGCTGTTTTTT. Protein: CATSSPDLTTVNTGELFF.